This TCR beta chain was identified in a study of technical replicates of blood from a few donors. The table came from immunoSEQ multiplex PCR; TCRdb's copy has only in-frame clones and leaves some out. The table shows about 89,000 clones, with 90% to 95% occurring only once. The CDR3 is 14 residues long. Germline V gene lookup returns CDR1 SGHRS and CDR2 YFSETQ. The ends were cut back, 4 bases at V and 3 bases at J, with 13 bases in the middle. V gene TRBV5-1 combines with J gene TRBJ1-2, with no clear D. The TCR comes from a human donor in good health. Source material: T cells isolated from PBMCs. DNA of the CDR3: TGCGCCAGCAGCACCAACAGTATGTACTATGGCTACACCTTC. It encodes CASSTNSMYYGYTF.